This T cell receptor (beta chain) was obtained from a study of identical twins. Findings and limits, study-wide: The degree of excess twin sharing was weaker in beta out-of-frame sequences.

There are 13 residues in the CDR3. Germline V gene data show CDR1 as MNHNY and CDR2 as SVGAGI (reference sequence). Trimming pared 5 bases from V and 0 bases from J, leaving 5 bases between. Addition of a universal primer site occurred through template switching, and cDNA carried unique molecular identifiers. TCRdb reprocessed the 5' RACE reads via MiXCR and lists one record per CDR3 protein. The data hold 520,000 or so distinct CDR3 sequences, with less than 25% observed a single time. Each donor (without exception) was a healthy Caucasian. This clonotype is a singleton in its sample. The antigen is undetermined. The same data also contributed to another study, on T cells expressing NK-cell markers.

The sample taken for sequencing was CD4+ T cells sorted from blood. This sequence originates from a woman between 18 and 29 years old in good health. This chain joins TRBV6-6 and TRBJ1-3, with no clear D. CDR3 sequence reads: CASSRRSGNTIYF. The CDR3, as DNA: TGTGCCAGCAGTAGGCGCTCTGGAAACACCATATATTTT.